This paragraph covers one TCR beta chain sequence. The antigen is not known. Here immunoSEQ multiplex PCR was the method, and the copy in TCRdb shows in-frame clones only, minus some. Altogether roughly 100,000 clones are present, 80% to 90% being singletons, with the ten largest covering around 7.9%. Trimming stripped 0 bases from V and 4 bases from J, with 7 bases between. The CDR3 extends over 14 amino acids. Germline values: CDR1 LNHNV, CDR2 YYDKDF (reference sequence). The record originates from a study of radiation and T cells in renal cell carcinoma. Study-wide results and limits: Pretreatment tumor biopsies were lacking, so baseline clonotypes are unknown.

Regarding time point: baseline pretreatment blood. Sample treatment: 15 Gy SBRT to primary tumor, nephrectomy 4 weeks later. The sequence was obtained from a man aged 50-59 years with renal cell carcinoma. The material was blood, obtained from a patient whose treatment included radiotherapy and nephrectomy. The genes are TRBV15 and TRBJ1-5; unclear D gene. CDR3: CATSRDTRNQPQHF. DNA for the CDR3: TGTGCCACCAGCAGAGATACCAGAAATCAGCCCCAGCATTTT.